The entry that follows covers one T cell receptor (beta chain) sequence. As yet, its antigen is unknown. The germline gives CDR1 MNHEY, CDR2 SVGAGI. V lost 0 bases and J lost 10, with 14 bases in between. The CDR3 runs to 14 residues. The data are from a study of CD8+CD57+ T cells in acquired aplastic anemia. The wider study: Sorted cells (CD4+ and CD8+) yielded DNA amounts that averaged around 3.5 ug. Study results and limitations: Levels of CD8+ Simpson's diversity were not significantly distinct in patients versus controls. Patients and controls shared 25 to 35 CD8+ CDR3 sequences, highly expressed in patients.

The TCR beta profiling, which covered VDJ combination and CDR3 sequence, was carried out using genomic DNA as the template. TCRdb fed the reads into MiXCR, producing one record per CDR3 protein. The table lists more than 250,000 distinct CDR3 sequences, 55% to 60% of them singletons. This TCR derives from a human donor with severe aplastic anemia or a healthy control (not recorded which). The V call is TRBV6-5, the J call TRBJ2-3; unclear D gene. Sequencing was done on a sample of sorted CD4+, CD8+, or CD8+CD57+ T cells (not recorded which) from PBMCs. CDR3 coding DNA: TGTGCCAGCAGTTACTCGAAGGATCACCAGGCGCAGTATTTT. This translates into CASSYSKDHQAQYF.